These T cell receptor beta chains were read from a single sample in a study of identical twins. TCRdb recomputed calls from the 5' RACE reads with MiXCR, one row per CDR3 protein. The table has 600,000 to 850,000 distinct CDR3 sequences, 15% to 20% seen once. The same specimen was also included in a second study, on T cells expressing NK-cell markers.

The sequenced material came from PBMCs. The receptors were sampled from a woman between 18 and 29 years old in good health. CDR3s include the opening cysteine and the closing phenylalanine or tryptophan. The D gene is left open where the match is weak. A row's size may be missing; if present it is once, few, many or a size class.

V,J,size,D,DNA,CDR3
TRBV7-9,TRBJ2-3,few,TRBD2,TGTGCCAGCAGCTTCACCGGGACTAGCGGGGAAGATACGCAGTATTTT,CASSFTGTSGEDTQYF
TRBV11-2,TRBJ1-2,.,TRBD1,TGTGCCAGCAGCTCCAGGACAGGGGGACCTAACTATGGCTACACCTTC,CASSSRTGGPNYGYTF
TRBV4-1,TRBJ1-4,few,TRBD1,TGCGCCAGCAGCCAAGGTTCCCGGGACAGGGTCCGTGAAAAACTGTTTTTT,CASSQGSRDRVREKLFF
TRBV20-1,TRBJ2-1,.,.,TGCTGTGCTAGAGATCCGGCCGGCATAACGTACAATGAGCAGTTCTTC,CCARDPAGITYNEQFF
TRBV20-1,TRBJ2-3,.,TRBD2,TGCAGTGCTATACGGGGGGGTGGCACAGATACGCAGTATTTT,CSAIRGGGTDTQYF
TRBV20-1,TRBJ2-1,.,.,TGCAGTGCTAGAGAGGACCAGTTCTTC,CSAREDQFF
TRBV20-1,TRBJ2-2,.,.,TGCAGTGCTAGAGTGGAGGGGGGGCCCGTCGGGGAGCTGTTTTTT,CSARVEGGPVGELFF
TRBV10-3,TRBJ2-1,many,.,TGTGCCATCAGTGAGTCGACCCCGTCGACCGTGGGATTCTTC,CAISESTPSTVGFF
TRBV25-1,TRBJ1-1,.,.,TGTGCCAGCAGCCACATCCCTCTGGCAGGGCGGCCCACTGAAGCTTTCTTT,CASSHIPLAGRPTEAFF
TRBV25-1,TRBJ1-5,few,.,TGTGCCAGCAGTGGGGCAGGGTCTGGCAATCAGCCCCAGCATTTT,CASSGAGSGNQPQHF
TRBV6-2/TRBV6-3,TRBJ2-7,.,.,TGTGCCAGCAGTGACTTTCGGACCTACGAGCAGTACTTC,CASSDFRTYEQYF
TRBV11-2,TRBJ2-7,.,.,TGTGCCAGCAGCTTACTAGGGCTGTACGAGCAGTACTTC,CASSLLGLYEQYF
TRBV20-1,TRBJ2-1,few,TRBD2,TGCAGTGCTCCATACCGACTAGCGGAAAACTACAATGAGCAGTTCTTC,CSAPYRLAENYNEQFF
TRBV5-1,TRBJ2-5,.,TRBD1,TGCGCCAGCAGCTTGGGCGGTACAGGGGTCCAAGAGACCCAGTACTTC,CASSLGGTGVQETQYF
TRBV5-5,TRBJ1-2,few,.,TGTGCCAGCAGCACGACAGGACAGAGGAACTCCTATGGCTACACCTTC,CASSTTGQRNSYGYTF
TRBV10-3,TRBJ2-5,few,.,TGTGCCATCAGCATAGAGTACCAAGAGACCCAGTACTTC,CAISIEYQETQYF
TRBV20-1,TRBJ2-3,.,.,TGCAGTGCTAGGCGGGTGGGAGTAGCGGCTAGCACAGATACGCAGTATTTT,CSARRVGVAASTDTQYF
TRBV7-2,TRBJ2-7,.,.,TGTGCCAGCAGCTTAGTCCTTACCTACGAGCAGTACTTC,CASSLVLTYEQYF
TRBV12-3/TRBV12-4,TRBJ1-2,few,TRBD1,TGTGCCAGCAGTTTATTTAGGACAGGGCGAAACTATGGCTACACCTTC,CASSLFRTGRNYGYTF
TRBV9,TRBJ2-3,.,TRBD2,TGTGCCAGCAGCGTGACTAGCCGCACAGATACGCAGTATTTT,CASSVTSRTDTQYF
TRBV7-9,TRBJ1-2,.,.,TGTGCCAGCAGCTTAGCAGGGAACGGCTATGGCTACACCTTC,CASSLAGNGYGYTF
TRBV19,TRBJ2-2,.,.,TGTGCCAGTAGTATCGGGCCTAGCCTTCACACCGGGGAGCTGTTTTTT,CASSIGPSLHTGELFF
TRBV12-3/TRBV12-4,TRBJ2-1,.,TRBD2,TGTGCCAGCAGCGCTGGACTAGGCAGCTACAATGAGCAGTTCTTC,CASSAGLGSYNEQFF
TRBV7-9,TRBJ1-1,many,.,TGTGCCAGCAGCTATGGGGCTGGCACTGAAGCTTTCTTT,CASSYGAGTEAFF
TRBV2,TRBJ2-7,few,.,TGTGCCAGCAGTCGTGGATCCCCATCCGAGCAGTACTTC,CASSRGSPSEQYF
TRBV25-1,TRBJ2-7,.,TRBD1,TGTGCCAGCAGTGAATACAAAACAGGGGTTTACTACGAGCAGTACTTC,CASSEYKTGVYYEQYF
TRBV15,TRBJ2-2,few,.,TGTGCCACCAGCAGAGACGGCAGCCGAGTGCGCGGGGAGCTGTTTTTT,CATSRDGSRVRGELFF
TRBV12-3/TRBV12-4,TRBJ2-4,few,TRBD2,TGTGCCTTCAGTTTAGTCGCGACTAGCGGAGCCCTAGCCAAAAACATTCAGTACTTC,CAFSLVATSGALAKNIQYF
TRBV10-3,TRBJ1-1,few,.,TGTGCCATCAGTGAGTCGTTGGGGAACACTGAAGCTTTCTTT,CAISESLGNTEAFF
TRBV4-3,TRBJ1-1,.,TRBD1,TGCGCCAGCAGCCCGGACCCAGGACAGGGCCTACGGATGAACACTGAAGCTTTCTTT,CASSPDPGQGLRMNTEAFF
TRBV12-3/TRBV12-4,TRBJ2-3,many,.,TGTGCCAGCAGTTTTTGGGCAGATACGCAGTATTTT,CASSFWADTQYF
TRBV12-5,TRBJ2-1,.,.,TGTGCTAGTGGTATACGAGGGCTGGGGGGTGAGCAGTTCTTC,CASGIRGLGGEQFF
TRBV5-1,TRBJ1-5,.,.,TGCGCCAGCAGCTTGGCGGGTCAGGCGGGTCAGCCCCAGCATTTT,CASSLAGQAGQPQHF
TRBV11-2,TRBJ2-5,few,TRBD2,TGTGCCAGCAGCTTAGCCCCGCTAGCGGGGGGGACCCAGTACTTC,CASSLAPLAGGTQYF
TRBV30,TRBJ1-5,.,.,TGTGCTTTGGGGGGTAACAATCAGCCCCAGCATTTT,CALGGNNQPQHF
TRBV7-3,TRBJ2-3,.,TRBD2,TGTGCCAGCAGTCCAATAGCGGGGGGGCCTTCAGATACGCAGTATTTT,CASSPIAGGPSDTQYF
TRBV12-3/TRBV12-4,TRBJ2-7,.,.,TGTGCCAGCAGCCGGACTGCGGACCCTTCCTACGAGCAGTACTTC,CASSRTADPSYEQYF
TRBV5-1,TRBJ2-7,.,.,TGCGCCAGCAGCGTGGGATACCGGGACCAAGGGGGCTACGAGCAGTACTTC,CASSVGYRDQGGYEQYF
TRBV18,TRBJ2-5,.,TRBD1,TGTGCCAGCTCACCACCCGGGACAGCCAATGAAGAGACCCAGTACTTC,CASSPPGTANEETQYF
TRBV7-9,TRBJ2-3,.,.,TGTGCCAGCAGTTCCGGTAGCAGGGCAGATACGCAGTATTTT,CASSSGSRADTQYF
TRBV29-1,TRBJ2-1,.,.,TGCAGCGTTGAAGGGGACGGCGGGTCTATCTCCTACAATGAGCAGTTCTTC,CSVEGDGGSISYNEQFF
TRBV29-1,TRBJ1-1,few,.,TGCAGCGCCTACGGACGGCCCTGGGGCACTGAAGCTTTCTTT,CSAYGRPWGTEAFF
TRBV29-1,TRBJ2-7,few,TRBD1,TGCAGCGGCAAAACAGGGGTGGAGCAGTACTTC,CSGKTGVEQYF
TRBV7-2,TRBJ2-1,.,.,TGTGCCAGCAGCTTAAAAGGGATGAATGAGCAGTTCTTC,CASSLKGMNEQFF
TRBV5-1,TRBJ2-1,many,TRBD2,TGCGCCAGCAGCTTGGTAGCGGGCTGGGAGCAGTTCTTC,CASSLVAGWEQFF